A selection of T cell receptor beta chains follows, all from one sample in a study of CD8+CD57+ T cells in acquired aplastic anemia. TCRdb used MiXCR to reprocess the reads, holding one entry per CDR3 protein. This table has under 200,000 distinct CDR3 sequences, around half appearing once. Specimen: sorted CD4+, CD8+, or CD8+CD57+ T cells (not recorded which) from PBMCs. These TCRs come from a human donor with aplastic anemia. The CDR3 runs from the conserved cysteine through the conserved F or W. A D gene is named only where the DNA matches it firmly.

d_call	v_call	j_call	cdr3_aa
TRBD2	TRBV10-1	TRBJ2-6	CASSDGGGNVLTF
.	TRBV7-9	TRBJ1-6	CASSSPRSAPLHF
.	TRBV12-5	TRBJ2-7	CATNNGGRWDEQYF
.	TRBV20-1	TRBJ2-7	CSARDRFSGTLYEQYF
.	TRBV2	TRBJ1-2	CASIHTGTVLINYGYTF
.	TRBV29-1	TRBJ1-1	CSVVSENTEAFF
TRBD2	TRBV29-1	TRBJ2-5	CSVEGLAGGRETQYF
.	TRBV7-3	TRBJ2-2	CASSLYTGQSGELFF
.	TRBV20-1	TRBJ1-5	CSATRKAQHF
.	TRBV14	TRBJ1-1	CASSQERSTEAFF
TRBD1	TRBV19	TRBJ2-5	CASSSGQGTEQYF
TRBD2	TRBV29-1	TRBJ2-7	CSAQRGLNWEQYF
TRBD2	TRBV5-1	TRBJ2-5	CASSQGTSAETQYF
TRBD1	TRBV29-1	TRBJ2-1	CSVEDRSYRSYNEQFF
.	TRBV24-1	TRBJ2-3	CATSALTDTQYF
TRBD1	TRBV11-2	TRBJ2-7	CASSLTGGFDEQYF
.	TRBV2	TRBJ2-3	CASSARTTDTQYF
.	TRBV29-1	TRBJ2-1	CSGRDSYNEQFF
.	TRBV5-1	TRBJ2-1	CASSLGGGAFNEQFF
.	TRBV11-2	TRBJ1-3	CASSLERQVGNTIYF
.	TRBV12-5	TRBJ1-6	CASAAGGANNSPLHF
TRBD1	TRBV10-3	TRBJ2-6	CAIGQGSAGANVLTF
.	TRBV24-1	TRBJ2-2	CATSARGPNTGELFF
TRBD2	TRBV7-8	TRBJ2-1	CASSLAVTSGSYNEQFF
.	TRBV2	TRBJ1-5	CASSGTNSHGLDQPQHF
TRBD2	TRBV12-3/TRBV12-4	TRBJ2-3	CASNDVQRDTDTQYF
.	TRBV14	TRBJ1-2	CASSQAGEGGYTF
.	TRBV30	TRBJ2-2	CAWSVFGGELFF
.	TRBV13	TRBJ2-7	CASSLSKAASSYEQYF
TRBD1	TRBV19	TRBJ2-1	CASSTIRDRVDNEQFF
.	TRBV2	TRBJ1-4	CASSDVAGRGEKLFF
TRBD1	TRBV6-5	TRBJ1-5	CASSYSGTGSNQPQHF
.	TRBV15	TRBJ2-7	CATSRKSGYEQYF
.	TRBV6-4	TRBJ1-2	CASSDSPGEGYTF
.	TRBV24-1	TRBJ1-1	CATSDPRRGAEAFF
TRBD1	TRBV7-3	TRBJ1-2	CASSSTGDPYYGYTF
.	TRBV4-3	TRBJ2-7	CASSQETRAGEEQYF
.	TRBV6-5	TRBJ1-2	CASSYSSFRGGYTF
TRBD1	TRBV20-1	TRBJ1-4	CSASGFGGTEHEKLFF
.	TRBV6-2/TRBV6-3	TRBJ2-1	CASSLSNEQFF
.	TRBV11-2	TRBJ2-2	CASSLDTVVGGWTGELFF
.	TRBV19	TRBJ1-2	CASTDGLGLSGYTF
.	TRBV10-1	TRBJ2-7	CASSESASGAYEQYF
.	TRBV7-9	TRBJ2-7	CASSQDGVYEQYF
.	TRBV7-9	TRBJ2-1	CASSADMYNEQFF
TRBD2	TRBV10-3	TRBJ2-3	CAIFSGRGPTDTQYF
.	TRBV5-1	TRBJ1-1	CASSPGLLDTEAFF
TRBD1	TRBV6-5	TRBJ2-4	CASSTGDRSGIQYF
.	TRBV19	TRBJ1-4	CASSISSGLTNEKLFF
.	TRBV29-1	TRBJ2-5	CSVEPGTEYQETQYF
.	TRBV7-3	TRBJ2-1	CASSLTAYSSYNEQFF
TRBD2	TRBV7-7	TRBJ2-7	CASSLGGGLDEQYF
.	TRBV6-2/TRBV6-3	TRBJ1-5	CASSYTGQLQHF